The source of this TCR beta chain is a study of shared clonotypes between healthy human individuals. CD45RO-negative CD8 cells positively selected for CCR7 made up the naive population, which excluded terminally differentiated effector memory CD45RA+ cells. To note about this clone: Other nucleotide sequences from this sample produce the same CDR3.

V was pared by 6 bases and J by 3 bases, with 3 bases of the junction left unmatched. This CDR3 contains 13 residues. Germline loops: CDR1 MNHEY, CDR2 SMNVEV (reference sequence). The protocol was immunoSEQ multiplex PCR, while the TCRdb copy is restricted to in-frame clones and leaves out a portion. The sample includes roughly 2 million clones, over 85% of them seen just once. The chain is built from TRBV27 and TRBJ2-7, with 9 bases matching TRBD2. This clonotype was sampled from a man younger than 30 in good health. Material: naive CD8+ T cells sorted from blood. CDR3 residues: CASSLAGHYEQYF. In DNA, the CDR3 is TGTGCCAGCAGCCTAGCGGGGCACTACGAGCAGTACTTC.